The source of this TCR beta chain is a study of cytomegalovirus exposure and HLA in healthy donors. General observations from the study: In a later analysis, first-cohort TCR clusters were found to tend to co-occur in the 120 or so validation repertoires.

Assay used: immunoSEQ multiplex PCR; TCRdb lists only in-frame clones, some missing. The table records about 55,000 clones, around 90% of them present only once. This CDR3 spans 12 amino acids. Germline V gene lookup returns CDR1 SNHLY and CDR2 FYNNEI. Trimming took 6 bases from V and 11 from J, leaving 16 bases between them. Details on this clone: Its specificity is unknown.

The chain employs TRBV2 and TRBJ1-1, with no clear D. The specimen was PBMCs. This TCR derives from a man aged 18 to 30 in good health and CMV-seronegative. The CDR3, as DNA: TGTGCCAGCAGCCCCGACCGAGGAGGGGCTTTCTTT. Residues: CASSPDRGGAFF.